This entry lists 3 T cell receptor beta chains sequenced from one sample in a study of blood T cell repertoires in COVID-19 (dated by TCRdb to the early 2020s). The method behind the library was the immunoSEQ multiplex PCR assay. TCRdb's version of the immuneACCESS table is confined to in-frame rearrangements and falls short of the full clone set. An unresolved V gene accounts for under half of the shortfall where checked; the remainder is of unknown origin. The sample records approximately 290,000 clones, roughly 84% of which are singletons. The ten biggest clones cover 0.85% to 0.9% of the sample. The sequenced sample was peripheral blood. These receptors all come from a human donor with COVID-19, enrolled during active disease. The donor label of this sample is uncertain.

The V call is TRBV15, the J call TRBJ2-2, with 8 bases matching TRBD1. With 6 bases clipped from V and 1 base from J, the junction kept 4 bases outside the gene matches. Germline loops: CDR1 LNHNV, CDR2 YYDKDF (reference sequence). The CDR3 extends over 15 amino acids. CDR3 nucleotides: TGTGCCACCAGTACGACAGGGGAGAACACCGGGGAGCTGTTTTTT. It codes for CATSTTGENTGELFF.

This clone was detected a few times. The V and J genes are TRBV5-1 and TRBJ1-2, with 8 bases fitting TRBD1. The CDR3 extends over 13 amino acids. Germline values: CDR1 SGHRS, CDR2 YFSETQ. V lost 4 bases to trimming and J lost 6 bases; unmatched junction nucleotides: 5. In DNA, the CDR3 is TGCGCCAGCAGCACAGGACAGGGAAATGGCTACACCTTC. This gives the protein CASSTGQGNGYTF.

The CDR3 sequence: CASSPVGLAGGGEQFF. CDR3 sequence (DNA): TGTGCCAGCTCACCAGTAGGCCTAGCGGGCGGAGGTGAGCAGTTCTTC. The chain combines TRBV18 with TRBJ2-1; 8 nucleotides match TRBD2. Germline values: CDR1 KGHSH, CDR2 LQKENI. The trim removed 2 bases at V and 9 bases at J, leaving 12 bases unmatched. This CDR3 is 16 amino acids long.